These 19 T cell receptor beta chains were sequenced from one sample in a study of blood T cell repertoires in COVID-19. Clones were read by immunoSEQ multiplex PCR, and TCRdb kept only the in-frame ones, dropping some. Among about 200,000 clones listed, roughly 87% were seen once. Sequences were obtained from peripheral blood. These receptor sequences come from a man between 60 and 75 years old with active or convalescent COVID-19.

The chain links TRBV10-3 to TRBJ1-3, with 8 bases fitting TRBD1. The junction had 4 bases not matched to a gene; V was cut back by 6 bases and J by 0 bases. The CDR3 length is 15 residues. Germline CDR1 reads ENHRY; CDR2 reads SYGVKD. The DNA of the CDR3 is TGTGCCATCAGCCCCGGACAGGGCTCTGGAAACACCATATATTTT. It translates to CAISPGQGSGNTIYF.

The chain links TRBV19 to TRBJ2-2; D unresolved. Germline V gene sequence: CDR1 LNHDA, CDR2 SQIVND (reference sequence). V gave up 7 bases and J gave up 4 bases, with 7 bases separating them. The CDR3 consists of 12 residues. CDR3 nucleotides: TGTGCCAGTAATAGAGGCACCGGGGAGCTGTTTTTT. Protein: CASNRGTGELFF.

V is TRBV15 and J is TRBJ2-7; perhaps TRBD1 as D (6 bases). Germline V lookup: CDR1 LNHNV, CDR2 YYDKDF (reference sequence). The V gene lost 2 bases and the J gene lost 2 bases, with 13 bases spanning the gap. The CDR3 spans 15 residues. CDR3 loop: CATSRPPQGTYEQYF. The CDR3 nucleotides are TGTGCCACCAGCAGACCTCCACAGGGTACCTACGAGCAGTACTTC.

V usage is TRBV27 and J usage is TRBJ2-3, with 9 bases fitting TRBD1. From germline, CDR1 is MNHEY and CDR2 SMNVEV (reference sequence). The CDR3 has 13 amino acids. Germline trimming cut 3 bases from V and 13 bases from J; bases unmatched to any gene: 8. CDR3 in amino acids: CASSFLGQGHEYF. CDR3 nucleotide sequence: TGTGCCAGCAGTTTCTTAGGACAGGGGCATGAGTATTTT.

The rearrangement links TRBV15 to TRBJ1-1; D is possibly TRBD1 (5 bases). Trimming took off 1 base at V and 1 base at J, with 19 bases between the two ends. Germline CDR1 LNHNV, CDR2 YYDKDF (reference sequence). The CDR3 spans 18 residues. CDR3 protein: CATSRVLVGGVRNTEAFF. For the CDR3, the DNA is TGTGCCACCAGCAGAGTACTAGTCGGGGGGGTGCGGAACACTGAAGCTTTCTTT.

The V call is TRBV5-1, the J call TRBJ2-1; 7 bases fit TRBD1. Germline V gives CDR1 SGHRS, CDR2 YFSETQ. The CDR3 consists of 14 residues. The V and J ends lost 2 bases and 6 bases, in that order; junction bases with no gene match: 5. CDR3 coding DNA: TGCGCCAGCAGCTTAGGGGGCGGGTTCAATGAGCAGTTCTTC. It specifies CASSLGGGFNEQFF.

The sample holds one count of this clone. The CDR3: CASSLEGRGVYGYTF. Written as DNA, the CDR3 is TGCGCCAGCAGCTTGGAGGGCAGGGGCGTATATGGCTACACCTTC. This chain joins TRBV5-1 and TRBJ1-2; D is possibly TRBD1 (6 bases). The V end was cut by 0 bases, the J end by 5 bases, with 14 bases between. The CDR3 is made up of 15 amino acids. Germline CDR1 and CDR2: SGHRS and YFSETQ. The full variable domain, rest sourced from reference TRBV5-1 and TRBJ1-2, is KAGVTQTPRYLIKTRGQQVTLSCSPISGHRSVSWYQQTPGQGLQFLFEYFSETQRNKGNFPGRFSGRQFSNSRSEMNVSTLELGDSALYLCASSLEGRGVYGYTFGSGTRLTVV.

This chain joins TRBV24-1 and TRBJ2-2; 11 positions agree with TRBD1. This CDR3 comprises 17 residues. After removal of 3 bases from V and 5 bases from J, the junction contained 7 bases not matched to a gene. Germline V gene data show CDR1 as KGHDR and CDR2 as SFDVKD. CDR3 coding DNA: TGTGCCACCAGTGATGGAGGACAGGGGGCAACGACCGGGGAGCTGTTTTTT. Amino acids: CATSDGGQGATTGELFF.

The CDR3 is CASSQGQGSTGELFF. In nucleotides, the CDR3 is TGTGCCAGCAGCCAAGGACAGGGCAGTACCGGGGAGCTGTTTTTT. The chain is built from TRBV7-9 and TRBJ2-2; 8 nucleotides line up with TRBD1. The CDR3 spans 15 residues. Per the germline V gene, CDR1 is SEHNR and CDR2 is FQNEAQ (reference sequence). J gave up 5 bases and V 5 bases, and 7 bases lay outside the gene matches.

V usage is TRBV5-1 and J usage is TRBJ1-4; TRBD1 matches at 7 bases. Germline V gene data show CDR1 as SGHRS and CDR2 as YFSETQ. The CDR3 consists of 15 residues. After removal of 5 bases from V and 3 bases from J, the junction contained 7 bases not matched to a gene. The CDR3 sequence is CASSTTGAPNEKLFF. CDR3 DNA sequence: TGCGCCAGCAGTACCACAGGGGCCCCTAATGAAAAACTGTTTTTT.

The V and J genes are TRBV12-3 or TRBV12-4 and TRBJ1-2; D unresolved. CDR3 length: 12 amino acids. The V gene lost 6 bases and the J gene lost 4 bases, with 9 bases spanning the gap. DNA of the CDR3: TGTGCCAGCAGCCCGGTTCCCTATGGCTACACCTTC. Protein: CASSPVPYGYTF.

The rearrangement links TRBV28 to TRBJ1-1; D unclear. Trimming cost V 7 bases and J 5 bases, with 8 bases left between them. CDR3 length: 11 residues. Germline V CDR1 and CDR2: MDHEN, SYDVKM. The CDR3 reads CASTPLTEAFF. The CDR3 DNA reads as TGTGCCAGCACTCCTCTTACTGAAGCTTTCTTT.

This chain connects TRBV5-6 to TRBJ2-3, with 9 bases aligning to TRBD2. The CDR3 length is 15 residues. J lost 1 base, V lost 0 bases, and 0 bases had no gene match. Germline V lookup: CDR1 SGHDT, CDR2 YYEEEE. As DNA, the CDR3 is TGTGCCAGCAGCTTGGGACTAGCGGGCACAGATACGCAGTATTTT. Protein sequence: CASSLGLAGTDTQYF.

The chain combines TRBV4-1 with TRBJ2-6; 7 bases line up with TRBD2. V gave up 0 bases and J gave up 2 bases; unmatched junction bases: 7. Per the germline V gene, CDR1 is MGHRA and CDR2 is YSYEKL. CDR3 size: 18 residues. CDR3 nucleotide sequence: TGCGCCAGCAGCCAAGATATCCAGGGAGGGACTGGGGCCAACGTCCTGACTTTC. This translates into CASSQDIQGGTGANVLTF.

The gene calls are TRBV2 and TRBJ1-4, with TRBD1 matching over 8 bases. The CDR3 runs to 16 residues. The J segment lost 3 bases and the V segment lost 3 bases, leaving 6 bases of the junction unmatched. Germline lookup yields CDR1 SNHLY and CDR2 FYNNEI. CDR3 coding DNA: TGTGCCAGCAGTGACCCTAGGACAGGGTCTAATGAAAAACTGTTTTTT. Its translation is CASSDPRTGSNEKLFF.

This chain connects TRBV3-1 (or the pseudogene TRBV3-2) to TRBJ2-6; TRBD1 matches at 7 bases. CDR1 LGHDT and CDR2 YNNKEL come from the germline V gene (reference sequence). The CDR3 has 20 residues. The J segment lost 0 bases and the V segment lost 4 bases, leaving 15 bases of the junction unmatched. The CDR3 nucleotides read TGTGCCAGCAGCCCCAGACCCCCCGGGACAGCCCTCTCTGGGGCCAACGTCCTGACTTTC. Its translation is CASSPRPPGTALSGANVLTF.

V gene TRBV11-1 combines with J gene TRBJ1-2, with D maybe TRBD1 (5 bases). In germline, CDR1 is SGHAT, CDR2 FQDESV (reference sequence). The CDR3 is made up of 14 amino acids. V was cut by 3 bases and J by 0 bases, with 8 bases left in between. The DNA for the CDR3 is TGTGCCAGCAGCTTGGGGGGAGCTAACTATGGCTACACCTTC. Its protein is CASSLGGANYGYTF.

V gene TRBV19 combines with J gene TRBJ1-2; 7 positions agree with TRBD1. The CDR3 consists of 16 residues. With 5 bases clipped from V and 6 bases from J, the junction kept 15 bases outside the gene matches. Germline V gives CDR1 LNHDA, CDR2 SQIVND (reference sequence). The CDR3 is CASSAMTGPQPNGYTF. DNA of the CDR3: TGTGCCAGTAGTGCCATGACAGGGCCACAACCCAATGGCTACACCTTC. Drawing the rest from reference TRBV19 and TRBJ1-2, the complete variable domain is DGGITQSPKYLFRKEGQNVTLSCEQNLNHDAMYWYRQDPGQGLRLIYYSQIVNDFQKGDIAEGYSVSREKKESFPLTVTSAQKNPTAFYLCASSAMTGPQPNGYTFGSGTRLTVV.

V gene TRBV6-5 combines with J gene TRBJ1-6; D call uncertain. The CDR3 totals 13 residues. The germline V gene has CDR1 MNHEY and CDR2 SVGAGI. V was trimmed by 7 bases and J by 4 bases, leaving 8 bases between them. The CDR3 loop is CASTLDYNSPLHF. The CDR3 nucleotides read TGTGCCAGCACCCTAGATTATAATTCACCCCTCCACTTT.